This paragraph covers one T cell receptor beta chain sequence. Its antigen remains unidentified. Base qualities are not at hand, and no much larger clone is one base apart. TCRbeta CDR3 regions were amplified from genomic DNA by means of the immunoSEQ Assay, a bias-controlled multiplex PCR. The paper's data handling went like this. Nucleated cell counts per sample were estimated from amplification of reference gene primers within the assay. To quantify the absolute abundance of each unique TCRbeta CDR3 rearrangement, sequence reads were collapsed and filtered. For each sample, productive Simpson clonality was calculated by taking the square root of Simpson's diversity index across productive rearrangements. The clones in this table, taken by TCRdb from immuneACCESS, are in-frame only. Not every clone is retained; where verified, under half of the shortfall comes from an unresolved V gene, and the cause of the rest is unknown. That table furnishes V, J and clone size, whereas the DNA furnished D and trimming. The sample has roughly 49,000 clones on record, roughly 91% of them singletons. The biggest ten clones account for about 28% of the sample.

The collaborating institutions used their own protocols to collect whole blood in K2EDTA tubes. Collaborator samples were shipped for TCRbeta analysis as frozen whole blood, isolated PBMCs, or DNA extracted from either sample type. The sample comes from a study of blood T cell repertoires in COVID-19 (dated by TCRdb to the early 2020s). About the full investigation: The collaborator samples originated in the United States, Italy and Spain and spanned the acute and convalescent phases of COVID-19. The material from the prospective study consisted of cDNA or gDNA derived from T cells, B-cell-depleted T cells, or PBMCs. The sample metadata nearly always contained a de-identified subject ID, COVID-19 status, age in years and sex. The dataset comprised deeply sampled blood TCRbeta repertoires from subjects exposed to, actively infected with, or recovered from COVID-19. Where HLA class I and class II types were available, the types were taken from metadata supplied by the sample provider, not from assay-based typing. The samples were drawn from two sources: the first 160 participants of the ongoing ImmuneRACE study, and 1,000 to 1,500 subjects contributed by 6 global collaborators. A freely available public database, intended as a resource for researchers studying the immune response to SARS-CoV-2, is where the repertoires were released.

Counted from cysteine to phenylalanine, this CDR3 has 14 amino acids. The DNA shown is the 42-base CDR3, in frame from base 1. The germline V gene (reference sequence) gives CDR1 as MNHEY and CDR2 as SMNVEV. V and J are trimmed by 6 bases and 1 base, and the gene matches miss 4 bases of the junction. The investigation overall reported the following: Clinical and demographic metadata were provided uncurated, with the amount varying by source and participant.

The sequence is built from TRBV27 and TRBJ2-3, with TRBD1 matching 7 junction bases. The clonotype comes from a human donor in a cohort sampled during active COVID-19. The source material was peripheral blood. The sequenced DNA is TGTGCCAGCAGCCCCGGACAGGGCACAGATACGCAGTATTTT. Protein translation: CASSPGQGTDTQYF.